Listed below are T cell receptor beta chains from one sample, sequenced in a study of CD8 T cells in ankylosing spondylitis. One entry per CDR3 protein results from TCRdb running MiXCR on the 5' RACE reads. Counted here are about 840,000 distinct CDR3 sequences, over 9.5% occurring once; the ten biggest clones make up 0.51%. Sequencing input: blood, either unsorted or a sorted T cell fraction (not recorded which). Every receptor here comes from a male donor with ankylosing spondylitis. CDR3s include the opening cysteine and the closing phenylalanine or tryptophan. Clone size, where shown, is once, few, many, or a class for clones that have expanded.

V,J,size,length,CDR3
TRBV20-1,TRBJ1-1,NA,14,CSAGPGRGMMTAFF
TRBV7-8,TRBJ1-5,few,15,CASSFRGGRDQPQHF
TRBV18,TRBJ2-7,NA,14,CASSPELGHPEQYF
TRBV3-1,TRBJ2-3,few,14,CASRTGGFTDTQYF
TRBV20-1,TRBJ1-1,NA,15,CSARPKIRSNTEAFF
TRBV11-2,TRBJ2-5,many,14,CASSLISAKETQYF
TRBV19,TRBJ2-7,few,18,CASSIGGTSGSRGYEQYF
TRBV20-1,TRBJ2-4,few,11,CSKDQENIQYF
TRBV20-1,TRBJ2-5,NA,12,CSAGEGLETQYF
TRBV27,TRBJ2-7,few,15,CASSLSRLPGGEQYF
TRBV14,TRBJ2-3,few,17,CASSQDLRVGDTDTQYF
TRBV20-1,TRBJ1-5,NA,15,CSASSSGLGGQPQHF
TRBV4-2,TRBJ1-5,many,18,CASSPRAAIQYSNQPQHF
TRBV12-3/TRBV12-4,TRBJ2-4,few,14,CASSIRVAKNIQYF
TRBV20-1,TRBJ1-1,many,14,CSARNQQGVSEAFF
TRBV9,TRBJ1-2,NA,13,CASSRGQNYGHTF
TRBV4-3,TRBJ2-1,many,13,CASSPDGSDEQFF
TRBV5-1,TRBJ2-7,many,14,CASSLMPETYEQYF
TRBV20-1,TRBJ2-7,NA,13,CSASPSGKRQQYF
TRBV6-2/TRBV6-3,TRBJ1-1,NA,15,CASRRVPGGRTEAFF
TRBV7-9,TRBJ2-3,NA,15,CASSRGHGRTDTQYF
TRBV20-1,TRBJ1-1,few,12,CSARKSNTEAFF
TRBV12-3/TRBV12-4,TRBJ2-7,few,13,CASSGQAGDEQYF
TRBV12-3/TRBV12-4,TRBJ1-4,few,13,CASSPGWGEKLFF
TRBV7-2,TRBJ1-1,many,14,CASSFGQQGPEAFF
TRBV20-1,TRBJ2-1,NA,16,CSARDITSGSKNEQFF
TRBV30,TRBJ1-6,few,12,CAWSRVNSPLHF
TRBV5-6,TRBJ1-6,NA,13,CASSNLGDSPLHF
TRBV4-2,TRBJ1-5,NA,16,CASSQVTGQANQPQHF
TRBV11-1,TRBJ2-1,NA,18,CASSPGISGQGVMDEQFF
TRBV6-2/TRBV6-3,TRBJ2-1,NA,16,CASSYFLAGGPNEQFF
TRBV20-1,TRBJ2-3,NA,19,CSARPILSGLDYLTDTQYF
TRBV5-1,TRBJ2-3,NA,12,CASSFQRDTQYF
TRBV27,TRBJ1-5,many,16,CASRLQALTPNQPQHF
TRBV24-1,TRBJ2-5,few,15,CATSDSRQGQETQYF
TRBV20-1,TRBJ1-2,NA,14,CSARKEGGNYGYTF
TRBV7-6,TRBJ2-3,few,15,CASSLEYRGGDTQYF
TRBV7-2,TRBJ2-5,few,15,CASSQRVRGVETQYF
TRBV6-4,TRBJ1-2,few,13,CASSRGFNYGYTF
TRBV12-3/TRBV12-4,TRBJ2-7,many,14,CASREGQGAIEQYF
TRBV18,TRBJ2-7,NA,14,CASSPPGPVPEQYF
TRBV6-1,TRBJ1-1,few,15,CASKVWAGGVSEAFF
TRBV6-5,TRBJ2-3,NA,14,CASSYEAFTDTQYF
TRBV20-1,TRBJ2-7,many,13,CSAIRGSSYEQYF
TRBV29-1,TRBJ1-1,few,13,CSARDNLNTEAFF
TRBV12-3/TRBV12-4,TRBJ1-1,NA,12,CASSLGRTVAFF
TRBV5-1,TRBJ2-1,NA,13,CASRGDGSNEQFF
TRBV7-7,TRBJ2-5,NA,14,CASSRSGSGKTQYF
TRBV7-9,TRBJ1-4,NA,15,CASSSGQAINEKLFF
TRBV5-4,TRBJ2-7,few,12,CASSAVGGEQYF
TRBV5-1,TRBJ1-2,NA,16,CASSPEVQGRDYGYTF